This T cell receptor beta chain was identified in a study of beta chain features in type 1 diabetes. Notes on the study in general: The study found that naive, central memory and Treg TCRB repertoires appeared more similar in patients than in healthy donors. Moderate but significant shortening of TCRB CDR3s was recorded in all four CD4+ subsets from Type 1 diabetes patients.

V was cut by 5 bases and J by 0 bases, with 6 bases left in between. This CDR3 has 13 amino acids. Germline V gene data show CDR1 as MNHNY and CDR2 as SVGAGI (reference sequence). The investigators reverse transcribed all of the isolated RNA, so they sequenced expressed TCRB transcripts. The data were produced by immunoSEQ multiplex PCR, yet TCRdb's version contains in-frame clones alone and is incomplete. The data show about 640,000 clones, with around an eighth seen just once and roughly 0.11% held by the top ten. On this clone: Its matching antigen is unknown.

The receptor's source is a man aged 25 to 40 with type 1 diabetes. The sequencing input was naive CD4+ T cells from blood. The chain couples TRBV6-6 to TRBJ2-3; D gene uncertain. The CDR3 coding sequence is TGTGCCAGCAGTCAGACGAGCACAGATACGCAGTATTTT. This gives the protein CASSQTSTDTQYF.